These 32 T cell receptor beta chains were sequenced from one sample in a study of human thymus T cells. Some clones are missing from TCRdb's copy, which holds only in-frame ones; the method was immunoSEQ multiplex PCR. Among some 120,000 clones listed, more than 90% were seen once. Thymic samples were excised during corrective heart operations. Source material: thymus tissue. The source of these receptors is a boy younger than two with a congenital heart defect but otherwise immunologically healthy.

This chain joins TRBV4-1 and TRBJ1-2; 7 bases agree with TRBD1. CDR1 MGHRA and CDR2 YSYEKL come from the germline V gene. With 0 bases clipped from V and 6 bases from J, the junction kept 19 bases outside the gene matches. The CDR3 is made up of 19 amino acids. CDR3 nucleotides: TGCGCCAGCAGCCAAGATGCGGCAGGGGGGACTTCAAACCCCAATGGCTACACCTTC. It codes for CASSQDAAGGTSNPNGYTF.

This clone was counted a single time. The chain recombines TRBV9 with TRBJ2-3; 8 nucleotides match TRBD1. CDR3 length: 17 residues. Trimming at V came to 0 bases and at J to 0 bases, leaving 6 bases not matched to a gene. The V gene's germline CDR1 is SGDLS and CDR2 YYNGEE. The CDR3 loop is CASSVEGGQASTDTQYF. The CDR3 DNA is TGTGCCAGCAGCGTAGAGGGGGGACAGGCCAGCACAGATACGCAGTATTTT.

The rearrangement joins TRBV5-6 to TRBJ1-6; no firm D call. V was cut by 1 base and J by 9 bases, with 11 bases left in between. Per the germline V gene, CDR1 is SGHDT and CDR2 is YYEEEE. The CDR3 is made up of 14 amino acids. The CDR3 reads CASSLRPGGSPLHF. DNA of the CDR3: TGTGCCAGCAGCTTGAGGCCAGGTGGTTCACCCCTCCACTTT.

This chain uses TRBV2 with TRBJ1-2, with 9 bases that match TRBD1. The CDR3 covers 14 residues. V lost 4 bases, J lost 8 bases, and 8 bases stayed unmatched. Germline CDR1 is SNHLY and CDR2 is FYNNEI. CDR3 coding DNA: TGTGCCAGCAGTGGCACAGGGGGCAGTGAGGGCTACACCTTC. Translated: CASSGTGGSEGYTF. The full variable domain, with the rest looked up from reference TRBV2 and TRBJ1-2, is EPEVTQTPSHQVTQMGQEVILRCVPISNHLYFYWYRQILGQKVEFLVSFYNNEISEKSEIFDDQFSVERPDGSNFTLKIRSTKLEDSAMYFCASSGTGGSEGYTFGSGTRLTVV.

V is TRBV16 and J is TRBJ1-5; 8 bases match TRBD1. Germline CDR1 KGHSY, CDR2 FQNENV. The CDR3 contains 15 residues. The trim removed 4 bases at V and 3 bases at J, leaving 5 bases unmatched. CDR3 DNA: TGTGCCAGCAGCCGCACAGGGGGTGACAATCAGCCCCAGCATTTT. Its translation: CASSRTGGDNQPQHF.

This chain joins TRBV9 and TRBJ2-2, with D unclear. Trimming stripped 0 bases from V and 3 bases from J, with 21 bases between. The CDR3 is 19 residues long. Germline V CDR1 and CDR2: SGDLS, YYNGEE. CDR3 DNA: TGTGCCAGCAGCGTAGCGCCGGGTGGGTCTTTTTCGGACACCGGGGAGCTGTTTTTT. As protein: CASSVAPGGSFSDTGELFF. The entire variable domain, with the rest obtained from reference TRBV9 and TRBJ2-2, is as follows: DSGVTQTPKHLITATGQRVTLRCSPRSGDLSVYWYQQSLDQGLQFLIQYYNGEERAKGNILERFSAQQFPDLHSELNLSSLELGDSALYFCASSVAPGGSFSDTGELFFGEGSRLTVL.

V is TRBV5-6 and J is TRBJ1-1; TRBD1 matches at 7 bases. The V gene's germline CDR1 is SGHDT and CDR2 YYEEEE. The CDR3 spans 14 residues. J lost 2 bases, V lost 2 bases, and 3 bases had no gene match. CDR3 region: CASSFRDRNTEAFF. CDR3 coding DNA: TGTGCCAGCAGCTTTCGGGACAGAAACACTGAAGCTTTCTTT.

V and J are TRBV11-2 and TRBJ2-7, with D possibly being TRBD1 (6 bases). Trimming pared 4 bases from V and 2 bases from J, leaving 12 bases between. Germline V lookup: CDR1 SGHAT, CDR2 FQNNGV. The CDR3 contains 14 residues. This CDR3 is CASSSRTETYEQYF. CDR3 nucleotides: TGTGCCAGCAGCTCCCGGACAGAAACCTACGAGCAGTACTTC.

This clone occurred a few times. The chain joins TRBV28 to TRBJ1-5; D uncertain. The CDR3 contains 15 residues. The V end lost 3 bases, the J end lost 1 base, and 10 bases lay between the germline ends. Germline CDR1 is MDHEN and CDR2 is SYDVKM. This chain's CDR3 is CASSLGIPSNQPQHF. Written as DNA, the CDR3 is TGTGCCAGCAGTTTGGGTATTCCGAGCAATCAGCCCCAGCATTTT.

The gene calls are TRBV2 and TRBJ2-3; no reliable D call. Between the trimmed V and J ends, which lost 9 bases and 5 bases, there was a span of 18 bases. Germline CDR1 reads SNHLY; CDR2 reads FYNNEI. CDR3 length equals 14 residues. Here the CDR3 reads CARIDPERGDTQYF. CDR3 in DNA: TGTGCCAGAATCGATCCTGAACGCGGAGATACGCAGTATTTT.

The chain couples TRBV7-2 to TRBJ1-1, with D uncertain. Trimming took off 6 bases at V and 3 bases at J, with 11 bases between the two ends. Germline CDR1 SGHTA, CDR2 FQGNSA. The length of the CDR3 is 13 residues. In DNA form, the CDR3 reads TGTGCCAGCAGACCACACCTCCACACTGAAGCTTTCTTT. The encoded protein is CASRPHLHTEAFF.

The chain carries TRBV2 and TRBJ2-5; 16 bases map to TRBD2. This CDR3 has 18 amino acids. Trimming cost V 7 bases and J 5 bases; bases outside gene matches: 13. Germline loops: CDR1 SNHLY, CDR2 FYNNEI. CDR3 residues: CASNSIGTSGGVGETQYF. Written as DNA, the CDR3 is TGTGCCAGCAACTCGATCGGGACTAGCGGGGGGGTCGGGGAGACCCAGTACTTC.

The chain combines TRBV6-6 with TRBJ1-2; the D gene is possibly TRBD1 (6 bases). The ends were cut back, 5 bases at V and 9 bases at J, with 13 bases in the middle. In germline, CDR1 is MNHNY, CDR2 SVGAGI (reference sequence). CDR3 length: 12 residues. The CDR3, as DNA: TGTGCCAGCAGTCTTGACAGGTCGCGCTACACCTTC. As protein: CASSLDRSRYTF.

J is TRBJ2-3 and V is TRBV7-2, with a tentative D call TRBD1 (5 bases). The CDR3 contains 15 residues. With 1 base removed from V and 4 bases from J, the gap between germline ends came to 12 bases. Germline loops: CDR1 SGHTA, CDR2 FQGNSA. The CDR3 coding sequence is TGTGCCAGCAGCTTAGATGGGCAGGGCCCAGATACGCAGTATTTT. It translates to CASSLDGQGPDTQYF.

This chain connects TRBV20-1 to TRBJ1-2, with D unclear. V shed 7 bases and J shed 6 bases, with 12 bases lying between them. Germline CDR1 reads DFQATT; CDR2 reads SNEGSKA (reference sequence). This CDR3 has 11 amino acids. The DNA for the CDR3 is TGCAGTGATACGAGGGTCCATGGCTACACCTTC. Protein product: CSDTRVHGYTF.

Details on this clone: An end of the junction differs from the germline gene, which may be a read error. The rearrangement links TRBV15 to TRBJ2-1; no clear D gene. The CDR3 totals 17 residues. CDR1 is LNHNV, CDR2 YYDKDF, per germline (reference sequence). Written as DNA, the CDR3 is TGTGCCACAAGCAAACGCTTTGAGACCACCCCACACAATGAGCAGTTCTTC. It is translated as CATSKRFETTPHNEQFF. Using reference TRBV15 and TRBJ2-1 for the parts outside the CDR3, the full variable domain is DAMVIQNPRYQVTQFGKPVTLSCSQTLNHNVMYWYQQKSSQAPKLLFHYYDKDFNNEADTPDNFQSRRPNTSFCFLDIRSPGLGDTAMYLCATSKRFETTPHNEQFFGPGTRLTVL.

This chain links TRBV27 with TRBJ2-1, with D perhaps matching TRBD1 (7 bases). The CDR3 covers 17 residues. V dropped 1 base and J dropped 2 bases, with 15 bases sitting between them. CDR1 is MNHEY and CDR2 is SMNVEV in the germline V gene (reference sequence). The CDR3 loop is CASSLYAGQTTYNEQFF. CDR3 coding DNA: TGTGCCAGCAGTTTATATGCGGGACAGACGACCTACAATGAGCAGTTCTTC.

The genes are TRBV28 and TRBJ1-1, with D maybe TRBD1 (5 bases). The CDR3 length is 13 residues. The germline gives CDR1 MDHEN, CDR2 SYDVKM. V was cut by 7 bases and J by 13 bases, with 22 bases left in between. CDR3 protein: CASNPGLPRGGFF. The CDR3 nucleotides read TGTGCCAGCAATCCGGGACTCCCCCGTGGAGGTTTCTTT.

The V call is TRBV29-1, the J call TRBJ2-5; unclear D gene. There are 17 residues in the CDR3. The germline V gene has CDR1 SQVTM and CDR2 ANQGSEA. The V gene lost 3 bases and the J gene lost 5 bases, with 25 bases spanning the gap. The DNA of the CDR3 is TGCAGCGTTGAGACCCCGACTGCCGGAACTAAATATGAGACCCAGTACTTC. This gives the protein CSVETPTAGTKYETQYF.

The chain has TRBV5-6 and TRBJ1-2, with unresolved D. This CDR3 is built from 15 residues. Germline CDR1 is SGHDT and CDR2 is YYEEEE. Trimming took 0 bases from V and 4 from J, leaving 13 bases between them. As DNA, the CDR3 is TGTGCCAGCAGCTTGGCCAGAGCAGGATCCTATGGCTACACCTTC. Residues: CASSLARAGSYGYTF.

This rearrangement joins TRBV28 to TRBJ2-1, with D possibly called TRBD1 or TRBD2 (5 bases each). In germline, CDR1 is MDHEN, CDR2 SYDVKM. Trimming removed 7 bases at V and 10 bases at J, with 23 bases between. The CDR3 spans 15 residues. CDR3 DNA sequence: TGTGCCAGCACCCCTTTAGGGACCCCAGCCCCGGAGCAGTTCTTC. Residues: CASTPLGTPAPEQFF.

J is TRBJ1-3 and V is TRBV7-2; possibly TRBD1 for D (5 bases). The CDR3 runs 18 residues. Between the trimmed V and J ends, which lost 5 bases and 0 bases, there was a span of 20 bases. Germline V gives CDR1 SGHTA, CDR2 FQGNSA. CDR3 loop: CASSPLHRDSSSGNTIYF. CDR3 bases: TGTGCCAGCAGCCCATTACACCGAGACAGTAGCTCTGGAAACACCATATATTTT.

Points on this clone: One junction end does not reproduce the germline sequence, and a read error may be involved. The chain carries TRBV12-5 and TRBJ1-6, with D perhaps TRBD1 (5 bases). The length of the CDR3 is 14 residues. Germline V gives CDR1 LGHNT, CDR2 FRNRAP. The CDR3 loop reads CASGHGTDNSPPHF. DNA of the CDR3: TGTGCTAGTGGACACGGGACTGACAATTCACCCCCCCACTTT.

The chain recombines TRBV9 with TRBJ2-3, with D possibly matching TRBD2 (6 bases). The ends were cut back, 0 bases at V and 1 base at J, with 15 bases in the middle. The V gene's germline CDR1 is SGDLS and CDR2 YYNGEE. The CDR3 is 17 amino acids. This CDR3 is CASSVGIRDSCTDTQYF. CDR3 bases: TGTGCCAGCAGCGTAGGGATCCGGGACTCCTGCACAGATACGCAGTATTTT.

This chain connects TRBV19 to TRBJ2-2; D not resolved. V was cut by 5 bases and J by 7 bases, with 5 bases left in between. There are 11 residues in the CDR3. The V gene's germline CDR1 is LNHDA and CDR2 SQIVND (reference sequence). The CDR3: CASSSNGELFF. The CDR3 DNA is TGTGCCAGTAGTTCGAACGGGGAGCTGTTTTTT.

Here the CDR3 reads CASSFWRGFSQETQYF. Written as DNA, the CDR3 is TGTGCCAGCAGCTTTTGGCGGGGGTTCTCCCAAGAGACCCAGTACTTC. The rearrangement uses TRBV7-9 and TRBJ2-5; 7 nucleotides agree with TRBD2. After removal of 3 bases from V and 1 base from J, the junction contained 8 bases not matched to a gene. The length of the CDR3 is 16 residues. Germline loops: CDR1 SEHNR, CDR2 FQNEAQ (reference sequence).

The J gene is TRBJ2-7, the V gene TRBV5-1, with 10 bases lining up with TRBD1. Germline loops: CDR1 SGHRS, CDR2 YFSETQ. After removal of 5 bases from V and 3 bases from J, the junction contained 8 bases not matched to a gene. CDR3 length: 15 residues. CDR3 bases: TGCGCCAGCAGGCCGGGACAGGGGATAAACTACGAGCAGTACTTC. Translated, it gives CASRPGQGINYEQYF.

V and J are TRBV7-9 and TRBJ1-1, with D perhaps matching TRBD1 (5 bases). V lost 7 bases and J 4 bases, leaving 16 bases between the germline ends. The CDR3 spans 14 residues. The germline gives CDR1 SEHNR, CDR2 FQNEAQ (reference sequence). The CDR3 spells CASTPIRESTEAFF. DNA for the CDR3: TGTGCCAGCACCCCGATCAGGGAGAGCACTGAAGCTTTCTTT.

The chain joins TRBV28 to TRBJ1-1, with a tentative D call TRBD1 (6 bases). Germline CDR1 MDHEN, CDR2 SYDVKM. The CDR3 consists of 14 residues. The V and J ends lost 2 bases and 4 bases respectively, with 11 bases between them. CDR3 in DNA: TGTGCCAGCAGTTTAACAGGGCATATCACTGAAGCTTTCTTT. Translating it yields CASSLTGHITEAFF.

In nucleotides, the CDR3 is TGCGCCAGCAGCCAAGACCTGGGGGGGCCTGGTGCTACTAGTCAAGAGACCCAGTACTTC. Translated, it gives CASSQDLGGPGATSQETQYF. J is TRBJ2-5 and V is TRBV4-3; D is perhaps TRBD2 (7 bases). The germline gives CDR1 LGHNA, CDR2 YSLEER. The CDR3 runs 20 residues. The V gene lost 0 bases and the J gene lost 2 bases, with 25 bases spanning the gap.

The V call is TRBV14, the J call TRBJ2-1; 9 positions match TRBD2. CDR3 length: 16 amino acids. CDR1 and CDR2 from the germline V gene are SGHDN and FVKESK. The V and J ends lost 3 bases and 4 bases, in that order; junction bases with no gene match: 7. The CDR3 DNA reads as TGTGCCAGCAGCCAGAAGGGGCGGGAGGGATACAATGAGCAGTTCTTC. Translated, it gives CASSQKGREGYNEQFF. The full variable domain, in which reference TRBV14 and TRBJ2-1 provide the parts outside the CDR3, is EAGVTQFPSHSVIEKGQTVTLRCDPISGHDNLYWYRRVMGKEIKFLLHFVKESKQDESGMPNNRFLAERTGGTYSTLKVQPAELEDSGVYFCASSQKGREGYNEQFFGPGTRLTVL.

This chain uses TRBV11-2 with TRBJ2-3, with no clear D. From germline, CDR1 is SGHAT and CDR2 FQNNGV. The CDR3 is 13 amino acids. The V end was cut by 5 bases, the J end by 6 bases, with 12 bases between. DNA of the CDR3: TGTGCCAGCAGCCCAGATACGGTGGATACGCAGTATTTT. This gives the protein CASSPDTVDTQYF.